The 22 T cell receptor beta chains below all came from one sample that was sequenced in a study of CD8+CD57+ T cells in acquired aplastic anemia. Template material for TCR beta VDJ and CDR3 profiling consisted of genomic DNA. TCRdb reprocessed the reads via MiXCR and lists one record per CDR3 protein. Of some 140,000 distinct CDR3 sequences listed, about 40% are singletons. Source material: sorted CD4+, CD8+, or CD8+CD57+ T cells (not recorded which) from PBMCs. These receptors were collected from a human donor in good health, serving as a control.

In this sample, this clonotype turned up many times. This rearrangement joins TRBV29-1 to TRBJ1-2; no clear D. The CDR3 sequence is 12 residues long. V was trimmed by 4 bases and J by 6 bases, leaving 12 bases between them. CDR1 is SQVTM, CDR2 ANQGSEA, per germline. CDR3 protein: CSVGPVVDGYTF. The CDR3 nucleotides are TGCAGCGTTGGCCCGGTCGTAGATGGCTACACCTTC.

This clonotype was found many times. The chain couples TRBV7-9 to TRBJ2-3; no clear D. Deletions cut 4 bases from V and 3 bases from J, with 11 bases between. This CDR3 has 14 residues. CDR1 and CDR2 from the germline V gene are SEHNR and FQNEAQ (reference sequence). CDR3 in amino acids: CASSSTAATDTQYF. CDR3 in DNA: TGTGCCAGCAGCTCCACGGCTGCAACAGATACGCAGTATTTT.

This clonotype is medium-sized in the sample. The chain is built from TRBV2 and TRBJ1-1, with 8 bases identical to TRBD1. The CDR3 sequence is 12 residues long. Trimming took 4 bases from V and 10 from J; bases not matched to a gene: 5. The V gene's germline CDR1 is SNHLY and CDR2 FYNNEI. CDR3 in DNA: TGTGCCAGCAGTGTTAGACAGGGGAGAGCTTTCTTT. Translated, it gives CASSVRQGRAFF.

About this clonotype: This may arise from a read error, as a much more abundant clone is one base away. The chain uses TRBV24-1 and TRBJ2-7, with D tentatively TRBD1 (7 bases). Deletions cut 11 bases from V and 9 bases from J, with 28 bases between. Germline assignment: CDR1 KGHDR and CDR2 SFDVKD. The CDR3 contains 15 residues. CDR3: CASSQDPGGQGGQYF. The CDR3 DNA reads TGTGCCAGCAGCCAAGATCCCGGCGGGCAGGGGGGGCAGTACTTC.

This clonotype was counted between two and nine times. V is TRBV6-4 and J is TRBJ2-3, with 10 bases identical to TRBD1. Losses at the gene ends were 0 bases for V and 4 bases for J; bases not matched to a gene: 1. The CDR3 is made up of 15 amino acids. Germline V gene lookup returns CDR1 MRHNA and CDR2 SNTAGT. CDR3 residues: CASSDSTGGADTQYF. The CDR3 bases are TGTGCCAGCAGTGACTCGACAGGGGGCGCAGATACGCAGTATTTT.

This clonotype has at least ten counts. V usage is TRBV7-9 and J usage is TRBJ2-3, with D unresolved. The CDR3 runs 12 residues. V lost 5 bases and J lost 9, with 12 bases in between. The V gene's germline CDR1 is SEHNR and CDR2 FQNEAQ (reference sequence). The DNA for the CDR3 is TGTGCCAGCAGCCCGCGGCCTAGGACGCAGTATTTT. This gives the protein CASSPRPRTQYF.

Concerning this clonotype itself: A much larger clonotype is one base distant, so this may be a read error. V is TRBV12-3 or TRBV12-4 and J is TRBJ2-2; 7 bases are shared with TRBD2. This CDR3 is 15 amino acids long. Germline trimming cut 6 bases from V and 5 bases from J; bases unmatched to any gene: 9. CDR3 nucleotides: TGTGCCAGCAGGCCCCGGGAGGCGGGAACCGGGGAGCTGTTTTTT. Its translation is CASRPREAGTGELFF.

This sequence joins TRBV29-1 and TRBJ1-5; 8 nucleotides align to TRBD1. Germline assignment: CDR1 SQVTM and CDR2 ANQGSEA. The CDR3 consists of 13 residues. J was trimmed by 6 bases and V by 4 bases; bases with no gene match: 5. CDR3 nucleotides: TGCAGCGTTGGGGGACAGGTTGGTCAGCCCCAGCATTTT. The encoded protein is CSVGGQVGQPQHF.

In its sample, this clonotype was seen many times. This rearrangement joins TRBV5-4 to TRBJ2-7, with unresolved D. The ends were cut back, 0 bases at V and 2 bases at J, with 9 bases in the middle. This CDR3 has 14 amino acids. Germline-derived CDR1 and CDR2 are SGHNT and YYREEE (reference sequence). DNA for the CDR3: TGTGCCAGCAGCTTGGGTAATATTCCCTACGAGCAGTACTTC. Translating gives CASSLGNIPYEQYF.

This clonotype has ten or more counts. The chain recombines TRBV25-1 with TRBJ1-4, with a weak D call TRBD1 (5 bases). Per germline, CDR1 MGHDK and CDR2 SYGVNS. Trimming took 1 base from V and 8 from J, leaving 14 bases between them. This CDR3 has 15 residues. The CDR3 bases are TGTGCCAGCAGTGAATCCCGACAGCTTCAGGAAAAACTGTTTTTT. It is translated as CASSESRQLQEKLFF.

Many counts were recorded for this clonotype. V and J are TRBV2 and TRBJ2-7; no clear D. V dropped 7 bases and J dropped 0 bases, with 13 bases sitting between them. The length of the CDR3 is 14 residues. In germline, CDR1 is SNHLY, CDR2 FYNNEI. This chain's CDR3 is CASTKEYRSYEQYF. The CDR3 DNA is TGTGCCAGCACAAAAGAATATCGCTCCTACGAGCAGTACTTC.

This clonotype showed up just a few times. The chain is built from TRBV30 and TRBJ1-5; the D is unclear. V shed 5 bases and J shed 7 bases, with 15 bases lying between them. The CDR3 sequence is 13 residues long. Germline V lookup: CDR1 GTSNPN, CDR2 SVGIG (reference sequence). As DNA, the CDR3 is TGTGCCTGGGCGGCTGCGGTTGGGCAGCCCCAGCATTTT. Protein: CAWAAAVGQPQHF.

This clonotype showed up many times. The J gene is TRBJ2-7, the V gene TRBV5-5; D is ambiguous. V was trimmed by 0 bases and J by 0 bases, leaving 1 base between them. The germline CDR1 and CDR2 sequences are SGHKS and YYEKEE (reference sequence). The CDR3 is 12 amino acids. DNA for the CDR3: TGTGCCAGCAGCTTGGCCTCCTACGAGCAGTACTTC. Amino acid sequence: CASSLASYEQYF.

This clonotype turned up a few times. The chain couples TRBV24-1 to TRBJ1-2, with D possibly TRBD1 on 6 matching bases. The V gene's germline CDR1 is KGHDR and CDR2 SFDVKD. The CDR3 is 14 residues long. V gave up 3 bases and J gave up 3 bases, with 10 bases separating them. The CDR3 DNA follows: TGTGCCACCAGTGATCCGGACAGAGACTATGGCTACACCTTC. As protein: CATSDPDRDYGYTF.

This clonotype was detected only a few times. This clone may be a read error of a much larger clone one base away. Written as DNA, the CDR3 is TGTGCCAGCAGCTTATATGACGAGGGCGGCTATGGCTACACCTTC. Protein sequence: CASSLYDEGGYGYTF. The chain employs TRBV7-9 and TRBJ1-2; D unclear. CDR1 is SEHNR, CDR2 FQNEAQ, per germline (reference sequence). The length of the CDR3 is 15 residues. Trimming stripped 2 bases from V and 4 bases from J, with 14 bases between.

V is TRBV13 and J is TRBJ2-7; D unclear. This CDR3 spans 14 amino acids. Trimming cost V 2 bases and J 0 bases, with 8 bases left between them. Per germline, CDR1 PRHDT and CDR2 FYEKMQ (reference sequence). Here the CDR3 DNA reads TGTGCCAGCAGCTTACAGGCGAGCTCCTACGAGCAGTACTTC. It specifies CASSLQASSYEQYF.

The chain joins TRBV7-2 to TRBJ2-7; TRBD2 is a possible D gene (6 bases). With 3 bases removed from V and 4 bases from J, the gap between germline ends came to 10 bases. Germline V CDR1 and CDR2: SGHTA, FQGNSA. The CDR3 spans 13 residues. CDR3 loop: CASSFERAYEQYF. As DNA, the CDR3 is TGTGCCAGCAGCTTTGAGCGGGCTTACGAGCAGTACTTC.

This clonotype was detected many times. The V and J genes are TRBV19 and TRBJ2-2; possibly TRBD1 or TRBD2 for D (5 bases each). Germline loops: CDR1 LNHDA, CDR2 SQIVND (reference sequence). Between the trimmed V and J ends, which lost 1 base and 0 bases, there was a span of 6 bases. The CDR3 runs to 15 residues. CDR3 sequence (DNA): TGTGCCAGTAGTATAGCGGGGCCGAACACCGGGGAGCTGTTTTTT. Translated, it gives CASSIAGPNTGELFF.

In the case of this clonotype: One end of the junction fails to match germline, which may point to a read error. This chain links TRBV6-1 with TRBJ1-1, with D uncertain. The CDR3 runs to 13 residues. Germline V gene data show CDR1 as MNHNS and CDR2 as SASEGT. The CDR3 DNA sequence: TGTGCCAGCAGTGAAGTAAGGTACACTGGAGCTTTCTTT. This sequence encodes CASSEVRYTGAFF.

Concerning this clonotype itself: This may stem from a read error, because a much larger clone lies one nucleotide away. This rearrangement joins TRBV4-2 to TRBJ1-6; D is possibly TRBD1 (5 bases). From germline, CDR1 is LGHNA and CDR2 YNFKEQ. V was cut by 5 bases and J by 7 bases, with 21 bases left in between. The CDR3 totals 17 residues. The CDR3 is CASSAGAGLLPNSPLHF. CDR3 in DNA: TGTGCCAGCAGCGCCGGGGCAGGTCTTTTACCAAATTCACCCCTCCACTTT.

This clonotype was counted many times. The chain links TRBV20-1 to TRBJ1-5; D is unresolved. The germline CDR1 and CDR2 sequences are DFQATT and SNEGSKA (reference sequence). The V end lost 2 bases, the J end lost 2 bases, and 13 bases lay between the germline ends. The CDR3 totals 15 residues. The CDR3 is CSARLPGIGNQPQHF. The DNA of the CDR3 is TGCAGTGCTAGATTACCGGGGATTGGCAATCAGCCCCAGCATTTT.

This clonotype was observed at least ten times. CDR3 coding DNA: TGCAGCGTTGTCGGGTTTGATGAAAAACTGTTTTTT. This encodes CSVVGFDEKLFF. The chain uses TRBV29-1 and TRBJ1-4; D is uncertain. The ends were cut back, 4 bases at V and 6 bases at J, with 9 bases in the middle. The germline V gene encodes CDR1 SQVTM and CDR2 ANQGSEA. This CDR3 has 12 amino acids.